These 21 T cell receptor beta chains were all obtained from the same sample, sequenced in a study of shared clonotypes between healthy human individuals. The assay was immunoSEQ multiplex PCR, and TCRdb's table has in-frame clones only and misses some. The table lists about 2.4 million clones, approximately 93% of them singletons, with 0.36% in the top ten. Sequencing used naive CD4+ T cells from PBMCs. As for subset: CD45RA+ positively selected. The receptors were gathered from a man between 18 and 35 years old in good health. Some clones in this sample may be carry-over from other donors' samples.

The CDR3 sequence is CASERVQGYEQYF. CDR3 nucleotides: TGTGCCAGCGAACGGGTGCAGGGTTACGAGCAGTACTTC. The V gene is TRBV28, the J gene TRBJ2-7, with TRBD1 as a possible D gene (5 bases). Per the germline V gene, CDR1 is MDHEN and CDR2 is SYDVKM. This CDR3 contains 13 residues. The V and J ends lost 8 bases and 4 bases respectively, with 15 bases between them. The full variable domain, in which reference TRBV28 and TRBJ2-7 provide the parts outside the CDR3, is DVKVTQSSRYLVKRTGEKVFLECVQDMDHENMFWYRQDPGLGLRLIYFSYDVKMKEKGDIPEGYSVSREKKERFSLILESASTNQTSMYLCASERVQGYEQYFGPGTRLTVT.

This chain uses TRBV4-2 with TRBJ2-7; TRBD2 aligns across 8 bases. J gave up 3 bases and V 4 bases, and 11 bases lay outside the gene matches. Germline V gene sequence: CDR1 LGHNA, CDR2 YNFKEQ. The CDR3 is 16 amino acids. In nucleotides, the CDR3 is TGTGCCAGCAGCCCCCGGGGGGCGGGACTAGGCTACGAGCAGTACTTC. It specifies CASSPRGAGLGYEQYF.

The rearrangement uses TRBV4-3 and TRBJ2-3; D not certain. This CDR3 region has 16 residues. Trimming removed 4 bases at V and 4 bases at J, with 18 bases between. In germline, CDR1 is LGHNA, CDR2 YSLEER. For the CDR3, the DNA is TGCGCCAGCAGCCCCGTGATAGGAGCCAGCCCAGATACGCAGTATTTT. It encodes CASSPVIGASPDTQYF.

There are a few counts of this clone. Here the CDR3 reads CASSQVGTGANTEAFF. In nucleotides, the CDR3 is TGCGCCAGCAGCCAAGTAGGGACAGGGGCGAACACTGAAGCTTTCTTT. The V call is TRBV4-1, the J call TRBJ1-1, with TRBD1 matching over 10 bases. V was pared by 1 base and J by 1 base, with 3 bases of the junction left unmatched. This CDR3 is built from 16 residues. CDR1 is MGHRA and CDR2 is YSYEKL in the germline V gene.

V gene TRBV5-1 combines with J gene TRBJ1-5; TRBD1 aligns across 9 bases. The trim removed 4 bases at V and 1 base at J, leaving 6 bases unmatched. The CDR3 contains 16 residues. The V gene's germline CDR1 is SGHRS and CDR2 YFSETQ. The CDR3 loop reads CASSPAGTGSNQPQHF. The CDR3 bases are TGCGCCAGCAGCCCAGCCGGGACAGGGAGCAATCAGCCCCAGCATTTT.

The chain is built from TRBV29-1 and TRBJ2-7; D possibly matches TRBD1 or TRBD2 (5 bases each). CDR3 length equals 13 residues. Trimming removed 6 bases from V and 0 bases from J, with 12 bases in between. Germline assignment: CDR1 SQVTM and CDR2 ANQGSEA. For the CDR3, the DNA is TGCAGCGTCTACGGGACCCTCTCCTACGAGCAGTACTTC. Encoded protein: CSVYGTLSYEQYF.

The rearrangement links TRBV2 to TRBJ1-1, with D possibly being TRBD1 (5 bases). CDR3 size: 15 residues. Trimming took 6 bases from V and 1 from J, leaving 15 bases between them. Germline values: CDR1 SNHLY, CDR2 FYNNEI. The CDR3: CASSWTGGGNTEAFF. The DNA for the CDR3 is TGTGCCAGCAGCTGGACCGGCGGGGGGAACACTGAAGCTTTCTTT.

The gene calls are TRBV5-1 and TRBJ2-7, with D maybe TRBD2 (6 bases). V was cut by 4 bases and J by 0 bases, with 17 bases left in between. The CDR3 loop spans 16 amino acids. The germline CDR1 and CDR2 sequences are SGHRS and YFSETQ. CDR3 sequence: CASSPNGGAGSYEQYF. The CDR3 bases are TGCGCCAGCAGCCCCAATGGAGGAGCGGGCTCCTACGAGCAGTACTTC.

The CDR3 protein is CSVSVLGTDTQYF. CDR3 nucleotides: TGCAGCGTTTCTGTTCTGGGCACAGATACGCAGTATTTT. The chain uses TRBV29-1 and TRBJ2-3, with unresolved D. Germline assignment: CDR1 SQVTM and CDR2 ANQGSEA. CDR3 size: 13 residues. V shed 5 bases and J shed 1 base, with 10 bases lying between them.

The gene calls are TRBV5-1 and TRBJ2-1, with 11 bases fitting TRBD2. The CDR3 extends over 16 amino acids. J gave up 6 bases and V 0 bases, and 5 bases lay outside the gene matches. The germline CDR1 and CDR2 sequences are SGHRS and YFSETQ. CDR3 sequence (DNA): TGCGCCAGCAGCTTGGTTCCGACTAGCGGGATCAATGAGCAGTTCTTC. Its translation: CASSLVPTSGINEQFF.

V gene TRBV28 combines with J gene TRBJ2-1, with 14 bases aligning to TRBD2. The V gene's germline CDR1 is MDHEN and CDR2 SYDVKM. The CDR3 is 15 amino acids. With 5 bases clipped from V and 10 bases from J, the junction kept 7 bases outside the gene matches. The CDR3, as DNA: TGTGCCAGCAGTCCTCTGGGACTAGCGGGGGAAGAGCAGTTCTTC. It specifies CASSPLGLAGEEQFF.

The genes are TRBV4-2 and TRBJ1-5; 9 nucleotides line up with TRBD1. Losses at the gene ends were 0 bases for V and 6 bases for J; bases not matched to a gene: 6. CDR1 and CDR2 (germline): LGHNA, YNFKEQ. The CDR3 contains 16 residues. The CDR3 DNA follows: TGTGCCAGCAGCCAAGAAGGAGACAGGGGGGGTCAGCCCCAGCATTTT. Residues: CASSQEGDRGGQPQHF.

The chain joins TRBV7-8 to TRBJ2-3, with 8 bases matching TRBD1. The junction had 10 bases not matched to a gene; V was cut back by 4 bases and J by 4 bases. Germline V gene data show CDR1 as SGHVS and CDR2 as FQNEAQ. CDR3 length equals 16 residues. The CDR3 region is CASSYEDRVRADTQYF. CDR3 coding DNA: TGTGCCAGCAGCTACGAGGACAGGGTTAGGGCAGATACGCAGTATTTT.

This sequence joins TRBV30 and TRBJ2-7; TRBD1 is a possible D gene (6 bases). The CDR3 has 14 residues. The germline CDR1 and CDR2 sequences are GTSNPN and SVGIG (reference sequence). CDR3 sequence (DNA): TGTGCTTACCGCCCAGGGACACCCCCCTACGAGCAGTACTTC. Amino acids: CAYRPGTPPYEQYF.

The V gene is TRBV28, the J gene TRBJ2-7; tentative D call: TRBD1 (6 bases). The CDR3 contains 14 residues. Germline CDR1 and CDR2: MDHEN and SYDVKM. Trimming shortened V by 5 bases and J by 1 base, and 12 bases separated the two germline ends. CDR3 DNA sequence: TGTGCCAGCAGTCAAAACAGGGCATCCTACGAGCAGTACTTC. Residues: CASSQNRASYEQYF.

This chain connects TRBV19 to TRBJ1-2, with D hard to call. Germline loops: CDR1 LNHDA, CDR2 SQIVND (reference sequence). Between the trimmed V and J ends, which lost 4 bases and 2 bases, there was a span of 8 bases. CDR3 size: 13 residues. The CDR3 loop reads CASSKGRNYGYTF. In nucleotides, the CDR3 is TGTGCCAGTAGTAAGGGTCGGAACTATGGCTACACCTTC.

The V and J genes are TRBV6-5 and TRBJ2-7, with TRBD2 matching 9 bases. Per the germline V gene, CDR1 is MNHEY and CDR2 is SVGAGI. The V gene end was trimmed by 6 bases and the J gene end by 7 bases; junction bases not matched to a gene: 7. This CDR3 region has 13 residues. The DNA for the CDR3 is TGTGCCAGCAGGCGGGAGGGACTGAAGGAGCAGTACTTC. This sequence encodes CASRREGLKEQYF.

The chain employs TRBV4-1 and TRBJ2-7; D may correspond to TRBD1 or TRBD2 (5 bases each). From germline, CDR1 is MGHRA and CDR2 YSYEKL. The CDR3 length is 16 residues. The V end lost 0 bases, the J end lost 0 bases, and 12 bases lay between the germline ends. In nucleotides, the CDR3 is TGCGCCAGCAGCCAAGAAACGGGACGGAGCTCCTACGAGCAGTACTTC. Amino acids: CASSQETGRSSYEQYF.

This chain uses TRBV5-1 with TRBJ2-1; TRBD1 matches 10 bases. CDR1 SGHRS and CDR2 YFSETQ come from the germline V gene. This CDR3 is built from 13 residues. J was trimmed by 8 bases and V by 3 bases; bases with no gene match: 2. CDR3 in amino acids: CASSSGTGDEQFF. The CDR3 DNA sequence: TGCGCCAGCAGCTCTGGGACAGGGGATGAGCAGTTCTTC.

The chain uses TRBV29-1 and TRBJ2-3; D gene unclear. V was clipped by 7 bases and J by 4 bases, with 9 bases between them. Germline CDR1 is SQVTM and CDR2 is ANQGSEA. The CDR3 is 11 residues long. The DNA of the CDR3 is TGCAGCGCTAGGCCGGCAGATACGCAGTATTTT. Translation: CSARPADTQYF.

The V call is TRBV5-1, the J call TRBJ1-1; possibly TRBD1 for D (5 bases). Trimming removed 0 bases from V and 1 base from J, with 13 bases in between. The CDR3 runs to 16 residues. The germline V gene has CDR1 SGHRS and CDR2 YFSETQ. Here the CDR3 reads CASSLVPGLTNTEAFF. As DNA, the CDR3 is TGCGCCAGCAGCTTGGTCCCGGGACTTACGAACACTGAAGCTTTCTTT.